A selection of T cell receptor beta chains follows, all from one sample in a study of beta chain features in type 1 diabetes. TCRdb's table, derived via immunoSEQ multiplex PCR, lists solely in-frame clones and lacks some. Among more than 250,000 clones listed, around 21% were seen once. The sample consisted of naive CD4+ T cells from blood. These receptors came from a woman aged 40 to 50 with type 1 diabetes. Both conserved end residues are part of each CDR3. A D gene is named only where the DNA matches it firmly. Clone size is not always given. Where it is, it says once, few, many or a class for expanded clones.

>TRBJ1-1|.|TRBV7-9|TRBD1
CASRRTGSDTEAFF
TGTGCCAGCAGGCGGACAGGATCGGACACTGAAGCTTTCTTT
>TRBJ2-7|few|TRBV2|.
CASGHSRSYEQYF
TGTGCCAGCGGACACTCCCGCTCCTACGAGCAGTACTTC
>TRBJ2-3|.|TRBV9|TRBD1
CASSGQGPTDTQYF
TGTGCCAGCAGCGGACAGGGGCCCACAGATACGCAGTATTTT
>TRBJ2-2|few|TRBV7-9|.
CASTRQTATGELFF
TGTGCCAGCACCCGACAGACAGCTACCGGGGAGCTGTTTTTT
>TRBJ1-2|.|TRBV9|.
CASSVVPTGDYGYTF
TGTGCCAGCAGCGTAGTCCCCACGGGGGACTATGGCTACACCTTC
>TRBJ1-5|.|TRBV25-1|.
CASSEGSGNQPQHF
TGTGCCAGCAGTGAAGGCAGCGGCAATCAGCCCCAGCATTTT
>TRBJ1-2|few|TRBV15|.
CATSRDLRAPYGYTF
TGTGCCACCAGCAGAGATCTGAGGGCGCCCTATGGCTACACCTTC
>TRBJ2-3|few|TRBV27|.
CASSLRHPPDTQYF
TGTGCCAGCAGTTTACGACATCCACCAGATACGCAGTATTTT
>TRBJ2-5|few|TRBV12-2|.
CASRWRRGIEETQYF
TGTGCAAGTCGCTGGCGTCGGGGTATAGAGGAGACCCAGTACTTC
>TRBJ2-6|.|TRBV10-3|TRBD1
CAISTGDGANVLTF
TGTGCCATCAGTACAGGGGATGGGGCCAACGTCCTGACTTTC
>TRBJ1-1|few|TRBV29-1|.
CSVGRGPNTEAFF
TGCAGCGTTGGGCGCGGTCCGAACACTGAAGCTTTCTTT
>TRBJ1-2|.|TRBV4-1|.
CASSQDPGAAGYGYTF
TGCGCCAGCAGCCAAGATCCAGGGGCAGCCGGCTATGGCTACACCTTC
>TRBJ2-1|few|TRBV18|.
CASSPDRTSYNEQFF
TGTGCCAGCTCACCCGACAGGACGTCCTACAATGAGCAGTTCTTC
>TRBJ2-5|few|TRBV19|TRBD2
CASSGTSRETQYF
TGTGCCAGTAGTGGGACTAGCCGAGAGACCCAGTACTTC
>TRBJ2-5|.|TRBV7-3|TRBD2
CASSLGVSGRAGETQYF
TGTGCCAGCAGCTTGGGTGTTAGCGGGAGGGCCGGGGAGACCCAGTACTTC
>TRBJ1-2|.|TRBV5-1|.
CASSPGMSGYTF
TGCGCCAGCAGCCCCGGGATGAGTGGCTACACCTTC
>TRBJ2-1|few|TRBV9|.
CASSSSGSNEQFF
TGTGCCAGCAGCTCCTCAGGGTCCAATGAGCAGTTCTTC
>TRBJ2-5|.|TRBV7-2|TRBD2
CASSSAPGLATETQYF
TGTGCCAGCAGCTCCGCCCCGGGACTAGCGACGGAGACCCAGTACTTC
>TRBJ2-3|.|TRBV9|.
CASSVSSSAGFTDTQYF
TGTGCCAGCAGCGTATCCTCCTCCGCGGGCTTCACAGATACGCAGTATTTT
>TRBJ1-6|few|TRBV2|.
CASNQESSYNSPLHF
TGTGCCAGCAATCAGGAAAGCTCCTATAATTCACCCCTCCACTTT
>TRBJ2-1|.|TRBV11-2|TRBD2
CASSPRLAGDPNEQFF
TGTGCCAGCAGCCCTCGACTAGCGGGAGATCCCAATGAGCAGTTCTTC
>TRBJ1-1|few|TRBV5-1|TRBD1
CASTSTGVNTEAFF
TGCGCCAGCACCTCGACAGGGGTTAACACTGAAGCTTTCTTT
>TRBJ2-5|.|TRBV14|.
CASSQRNSGHKQETQYF
TGTGCCAGCAGCCAGAGAAACTCGGGACATAAACAAGAGACCCAGTACTTC
>TRBJ2-5|.|TRBV28|TRBD1
CASSLAGGRLQETQYF
TGTGCCAGCAGTTTAGCAGGGGGCCGGCTCCAAGAGACCCAGTACTTC
>TRBJ2-7|few|TRBV9|.
CASSDAGTSLAEQYF
TGTGCCAGCAGCGACGCCGGGACATCGCTTGCCGAGCAGTACTTC
>TRBJ1-5|few|TRBV2|.
CASSYSTSNQPQHF
TGTGCCAGCAGTTACAGTACTAGCAATCAGCCCCAGCATTTT
>TRBJ2-1|.|TRBV7-9|.
CASSLWGENEQFF
TGTGCCAGCAGCCTTTGGGGAGAAAATGAGCAGTTCTTC
>TRBJ2-2|.|TRBV5-1|TRBD2
CASSLAGVNTGELFF
TGCGCCAGCAGTCTAGCGGGGGTGAACACCGGGGAGCTGTTTTTT
>TRBJ1-1|.|TRBV25-1|TRBD1
CASSDPTGGETEAFF
TGTGCCAGCAGTGATCCGACAGGGGGGGAGACTGAAGCTTTCTTT
>TRBJ2-6|few|TRBV9|TRBD1
CASSVSPSGGSGANVLTF
TGTGCCAGCAGCGTTTCGCCTTCAGGGGGTTCTGGGGCCAACGTCCTGACTTTC
>TRBJ1-2|.|TRBV27|.
CASSLRQGLGGYTF
TGTGCCAGCAGTTTGCGGCAGGGGCTAGGTGGCTACACCTTC
>TRBJ2-1|few|TRBV28|TRBD2
CASSFFRLAGASEQFF
TGTGCCAGCAGTTTCTTCAGACTAGCGGGAGCGAGTGAGCAGTTCTTC
>TRBJ1-6|few|TRBV20-1|.
CSEGVSPLHF
TGCAGCGAAGGGGTGTCACCCCTCCACTTT
>TRBJ1-2|few|TRBV29-1|TRBD1
CSVGDRDYNGYTF
TGCAGCGTCGGGGACAGGGATTATAATGGCTACACCTTC
>TRBJ2-2|.|TRBV23-1|.
CASSQRSGLKPGELFF
TGCGCCAGCAGTCAAAGGAGCGGACTTAAACCCGGGGAGCTGTTTTTT
>TRBJ1-5|.|TRBV15|.
CATSRDSWDQPQHF
TGTGCCACCAGCAGGGACAGTTGGGATCAGCCCCAGCATTTT
>TRBJ2-2|few|TRBV7-9|TRBD2
CATSGGTGELFF
TGTGCCACCTCGGGGGGCACCGGGGAGCTGTTTTTT